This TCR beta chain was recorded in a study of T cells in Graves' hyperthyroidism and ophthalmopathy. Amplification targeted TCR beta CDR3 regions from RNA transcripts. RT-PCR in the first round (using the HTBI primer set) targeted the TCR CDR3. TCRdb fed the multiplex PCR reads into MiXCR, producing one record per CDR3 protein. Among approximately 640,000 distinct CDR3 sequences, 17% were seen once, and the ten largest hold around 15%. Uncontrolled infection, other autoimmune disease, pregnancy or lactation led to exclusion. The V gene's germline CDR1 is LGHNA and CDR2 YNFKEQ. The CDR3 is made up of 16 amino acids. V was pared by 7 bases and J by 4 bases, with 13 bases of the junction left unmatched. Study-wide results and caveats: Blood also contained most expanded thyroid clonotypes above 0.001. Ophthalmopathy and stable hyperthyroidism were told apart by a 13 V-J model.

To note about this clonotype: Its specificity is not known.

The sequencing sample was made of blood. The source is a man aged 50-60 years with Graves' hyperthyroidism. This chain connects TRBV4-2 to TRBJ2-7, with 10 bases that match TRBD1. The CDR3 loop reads CASTFRSGTGAYEQYF. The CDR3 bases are TGTGCCAGCACCTTCCGATCCGGGACAGGGGCTTACGAGCAGTACTTC.